This is a list of T cell receptor beta chains from one sample in a study of blood T cells in healthy people across ages. TCRdb passed the 5' RACE reads through MiXCR, listing each CDR3 protein once. In the table there are over 1,300,000 distinct CDR3 sequences, around 59% of which are singletons. Sequencing used blood. These receptors were taken from a man between 18 and 29 years old in good health. Both conserved end residues are part of each CDR3. Each record gives: D gene, clone size, V gene, J gene, CDR3 DNA, CDR3 protein. A D gene is named only where the DNA matches it firmly. Size is omitted from some rows. Given values are once, few, many or a class for expanded clones.

TRBD1	NA	TRBV6-6	TRBJ2-5	TGTGCCACCGACAGGGTAGGAGAGACCCAGTACTTC	CATDRVGETQYF
TRBD2	NA	TRBV10-3	TRBJ2-5	TGTGCCATCGGGAGGACTAGCGGGAGGCAAGAGACCCAGTACTTC	CAIGRTSGRQETQYF
NA	NA	TRBV20-1	TRBJ2-5	TGCAGTGCTAGAGTTAGATTAGTGGTTGGAGAGACCCAGTACTTC	CSARVRLVVGETQYF
NA	NA	TRBV3-1	TRBJ1-4	TGTGCCAGCAGCCAAGAGAGTGGGAAGGCATTTCTGTTTTTT	CASSQESGKAFLFF
TRBD1	NA	TRBV20-1	TRBJ1-5	TGCAGTGCTCAAACAGGGGGGAGTCAGCCCCAGCATTTT	CSAQTGGSQPQHF
TRBD1	few	TRBV6-5	TRBJ2-3	TGTGCCAGCACCCAGGACAGGGGAGGAGATACGCAGTATTTT	CASTQDRGGDTQYF
TRBD2	NA	TRBV6-1	TRBJ2-3	TGTGCCAGCAGGACTAGCGGGGAAGATACGCAGTATTTT	CASRTSGEDTQYF
TRBD1	NA	TRBV4-1	TRBJ2-3	TGCGCCAGCAGCCAGTGGCAGGGGGCCTTGGATACGCAGTATTTT	CASSQWQGALDTQYF
TRBD2	once	TRBV5-4	TRBJ2-7	TGTGCCAGCAGCCCGCAAGCGGGGGGGTACTACGAGCAGTACTTC	CASSPQAGGYYEQYF
NA	NA	TRBV7-8	TRBJ2-7	TGTGCCAGCAGCTTTGAGGACGTCAACGAGCAGTACTTC	CASSFEDVNEQYF
NA	NA	TRBV6-5	TRBJ2-6	TGTGCCGGCAGCGCAGAAACTGGGGCCAACGTCCTGACTTTC	CAGSAETGANVLTF
NA	once	TRBV20-1	TRBJ1-2	TGCAGTGCTAGACCCCGGGTAGACTATGGCTACACCTTC	CSARPRVDYGYTF
NA	NA	TRBV5-5	TRBJ1-4	TGTGCCAGTAGCTTGGAATCGGGGGGAAATGAAAAACTGTTTTTT	CASSLESGGNEKLFF
TRBD1	NA	TRBV10-3	TRBJ2-5	TGTGCCAGCAGCGGAGTGGGACAGGAGGGGGAGACCCAGTACTTC	CASSGVGQEGETQYF
NA	few	TRBV7-2	TRBJ1-2	TGTGCCAGCAGCTTAGAGTGGGCAGGGCTCTATGGCTACACCTTC	CASSLEWAGLYGYTF
TRBD1	many	TRBV10-3	TRBJ2-1	TGTGCCATCAGTGAGGATAACAGGGGGCGGGGTGAGCAGTTCTTC	CAISEDNRGRGEQFF
TRBD1	NA	TRBV27	TRBJ2-7	TGTGCCAGCAGCTCCTTGGGAGCTAGGACAGGGCATTTCTACGAGCAGTACTTC	CASSSLGARTGHFYEQYF
NA	NA	TRBV7-9	TRBJ2-1	TGTGCCAGCAGCTTAGGGTTAAAAGTGGTCTCCCACAATGAGCAGTTCTTC	CASSLGLKVVSHNEQFF
NA	NA	TRBV4-1	TRBJ2-1	TGCGCCAGCAGCCAAAAGGGCGCTCGCCCGGAACTCTACAATGAGCAGTTCTTC	CASSQKGARPELYNEQFF
NA	few	TRBV29-1	TRBJ2-7	TGCAGCGTTGGAGCCGGCAACGGACTGAATTACGAGCAGTACTTC	CSVGAGNGLNYEQYF
TRBD1	few	TRBV12-3/TRBV12-4	TRBJ1-4	TGTGCCAGCAGCGCCATGACAGGGGCGGCGGAAAAACTGTTTTTT	CASSAMTGAAEKLFF
NA	NA	TRBV5-6	TRBJ2-1	TGTGCCAGCAGCCCGGAGGGCAACTACAATGAGCAGTTCTTC	CASSPEGNYNEQFF
NA	few	TRBV4-1	TRBJ2-3	TGCGCCAGCAGCCAACAGACTACTTCAGATACGCAGTATTTT	CASSQQTTSDTQYF
NA	few	TRBV12-3/TRBV12-4	TRBJ1-6	TGTGCCAGCAGGCCGGGATATAATTCACCCCTCCACTTT	CASRPGYNSPLHF
TRBD1	NA	TRBV20-1	TRBJ2-7	TGCCGGATAGACAGGGACTCCTACGAGCAGTACTTC	CRIDRDSYEQYF
NA	NA	TRBV2	TRBJ2-5	TGTGCACCCGGGGGCCCGAAAGCGGGAGAGACCCAGTACTTC	CAPGGPKAGETQYF
TRBD1	NA	TRBV7-2	TRBJ1-4	TGTGCCAGCAGCCTAGACAGGGGGGATAATGAAAAACTGTTTTTT	CASSLDRGDNEKLFF
NA	few	TRBV25-1	TRBJ2-3	TGTGCCAGCAGTGAATTCCGGGGGCAGAACACAGATACGCAGTATTTT	CASSEFRGQNTDTQYF
NA	NA	TRBV28	TRBJ2-1	TGTGCCAGCAGTTTATCTGAATCAAACGCGGAGTTCTTC	CASSLSESNAEFF
TRBD2	NA	TRBV20-1	TRBJ2-7	TGCAGTGCTAGAGATGGGGTAGCGGGGACTAGCTACGAGCAGTACTTC	CSARDGVAGTSYEQYF
TRBD2	NA	TRBV20-1	TRBJ2-7	TGCAGTGCTCAGACTAGCGGGGGGCCGGTATACGAGCAGTACTTC	CSAQTSGGPVYEQYF
NA	NA	TRBV21-1	TRBJ2-2	TGTGCCAGCAGCATGCCGGTGCCGGGCACCGGGGAGCTGTTTTTT	CASSMPVPGTGELFF
TRBD2	NA	TRBV28	TRBJ2-5	TGTGCCAGCAGTTTAGATCGGGGGGAGAGATACTTC	CASSLDRGERYF
TRBD1	NA	TRBV11-2	TRBJ2-1	TGTGCCAGCGGTCACGGGACAGCTTACAATGAGCAGTTCTTC	CASGHGTAYNEQFF
NA	few	TRBV6-5	TRBJ2-1	TGTGCCAGCAGTTATGCGAACAATGAGCAGTTCTTC	CASSYANNEQFF
TRBD2	NA	TRBV6-2/TRBV6-3	TRBJ2-7	TGTGCCAGCACTTCTCCGGGACTAGCGGGCTCCTACGAGCAGTACTTC	CASTSPGLAGSYEQYF
NA	NA	TRBV4-1	TRBJ2-3	TGCGCCAGCAGCCAAGACCAGATAGATACGCAGTATTTT	CASSQDQIDTQYF
TRBD2	NA	TRBV5-4	TRBJ2-4	TGTGCCAGCAGCTGGGACTATAAAAACATTCAGTACTTC	CASSWDYKNIQYF
NA	NA	TRBV27	TRBJ2-1	TGTGCCAGCAGTTTAGTACTAGGAGGGGTCCATGAGCAGTTCTTC	CASSLVLGGVHEQFF
NA	NA	TRBV29-1	TRBJ2-1	TGCAGCGCCCTAATCAGGGGTATCGATGAGCAGTTCTTC	CSALIRGIDEQFF
NA	NA	TRBV6-2/TRBV6-3	TRBJ2-5	TGTGCCAGCAGTTACTCAACTTTGATGCAGACCCAGTACTTC	CASSYSTLMQTQYF